Listed below are T cell receptor beta chains from one sample, sequenced in a study of metastatic and nonmetastatic thyroid tumors. TCRdb re-analyzed the PCR reads through MiXCR. The sample contains 35,000 to 55,000 clones, about 25% of which appear only once. Sequencing was performed on blood. These receptors all stem from a male donor with papillary thyroid cancer or a benign thyroid nodule (not recorded which). Some clones in this sample may be carry-over from other donors' samples. The CDR3 runs from the conserved cysteine through the conserved F or W. The D gene is left open where the match is weak. Clone size is not always given. Where it is, it says once, few, many or a class for expanded clones.

j_gene	abundance	d_gene	len	v_gene	CDR3nt	CDR3aa
TRBJ1-3	many	TRBD1	16	TRBV11-2	TGTGCCAGCAGCACAGAAAGGGACAGGGTTGGAAACACCATATATTTT	CASSTERDRVGNTIYF
TRBJ2-7	NA	NA	16	TRBV3-1	TGTGCCAGCAGCCAAGAGTTGCACCTAGGGCGATACGAGCAGTACTTC	CASSQELHLGRYEQYF
TRBJ2-3	NA	NA	19	TRBV7-1	TGTGCCAGCAGACCCCAGGAGGATGATCTCCGTGCTAGCACAGATACGCAGTATTTT	CASRPQEDDLRASTDTQYF
TRBJ2-7	NA	TRBD1	13	TRBV11-2	TGTGCCAGCAGCTTAGATCAGGGGGTCGAGCAGTACTTC	CASSLDQGVEQYF
TRBJ2-7	NA	NA	15	TRBV11-2	TGTGCCAGCAGCACAGACAAGGTAGTGGGATACGAGCAGTACTTC	CASSTDKVVGYEQYF
TRBJ1-2	NA	NA	13	TRBV29-1	TGCAGCGTCCCCGGGGGCAGTGACTATGGCTACACCTTC	CSVPGGSDYGYTF
TRBJ1-4	NA	TRBD1	17	TRBV13	TGTGCCAGCATCCCTGGGAGGGGGCAAATTTCTAATGAAAAACTGTTTTTT	CASIPGRGQISNEKLFF
TRBJ2-2	NA	NA	19	TRBV6-2/TRBV6-3	TGTGCCAGCAGTTACTCACCAACCGTCGGAATGGCTAGTACCGGGGAGCTGTTTTTT	CASSYSPTVGMASTGELFF
TRBJ2-2	many	NA	15	TRBV27	TGTGCCAGCAGTTTAAGGCAGACGAACACCGGGGAGCTGTTTTTT	CASSLRQTNTGELFF
TRBJ2-1	NA	NA	17	TRBV20-1	TGCAGTGCTAGAGATCCTGCAGTACTCAGCTCCTACAATGAGCAGTTCTTC	CSARDPAVLSSYNEQFF
TRBJ1-1	many	NA	15	TRBV7-9	TGTGCCAGCCAACCCAGCAACAGAATGAACACTGAAGCTTTCTTT	CASQPSNRMNTEAFF
TRBJ2-1	few	NA	14	TRBV27	TGTGCCAGCAGTTTACGATCTTCCTACAATGAGCAGTTCTTC	CASSLRSSYNEQFF
TRBJ2-1	many	TRBD2	14	TRBV30	TGTGCCTGGAGCGGACTAGCGGGAGACAATGAGCAGTTCTTC	CAWSGLAGDNEQFF
TRBJ2-2	many	TRBD2	16	TRBV6-1	TGTGCCAGCAGTGAACTAGCGGGAGGGCCCACCGGGGAGCTGTTTTTT	CASSELAGGPTGELFF
TRBJ2-1	many	NA	14	TRBV9	TGTGCCAGCAGCGTAGGGGCTCTATCCAATGAGCAGTTCTTC	CASSVGALSNEQFF
TRBJ2-4	few	TRBD2	15	TRBV20-1	TGCAGTGCTGACGGGACTAGCGGGAGTGGGTACATTCAGTACTTC	CSADGTSGSGYIQYF
TRBJ2-7	few	TRBD2	14	TRBV11-2	TGTGCCAGCAGCCAGCTAGCGGGGGAAGACGAGCAGTACTTC	CASSQLAGEDEQYF
TRBJ2-5	many	NA	13	TRBV3-1	TGTGCCAGCAGCCCTGGGAGCTGGGAGACCCAGTACTTC	CASSPGSWETQYF
TRBJ1-2	few	NA	15	TRBV19	TGTGCCAGTATCCCAACCAGGGACGGGGTCCTTGGCTACACCTTC	CASIPTRDGVLGYTF
TRBJ2-5	NA	NA	12	TRBV20-1	TGCAGTGCTAGGCAGGGAGGAGAGAGCCAGTACTTC	CSARQGGESQYF
TRBJ1-6	NA	NA	17	TRBV6-1	TGTGCCAGCAGTGAAAGCGAGGTTTCGTCCTATAATTCACCCCTCCACTTT	CASSESEVSSYNSPLHF
TRBJ1-1	NA	TRBD1	13	TRBV5-8	TGTGCCAGCAGCTCGGACAGGCTGAATGGGGCTTTCTTT	CASSSDRLNGAFF
TRBJ2-1	once	TRBD2	19	TRBV6-2/TRBV6-3	TGTGCCAGCAGTCTTCTAGCGGGAGGGCCGGAAGGCGGAACAAATGAGCAGTTCTTC	CASSLLAGGPEGGTNEQFF
TRBJ1-4	many	NA	17	TRBV19	TGTGCCAGTAGTATGCCCCCCTCGAATCCTCTTAATGAAAAACTGTTTTTT	CASSMPPSNPLNEKLFF
TRBJ2-7	NA	TRBD2	16	TRBV5-1	TGCGCCAGCAGCTTGGAGAGTAGCGGGGGCTCCTACGAGCAGTACTTC	CASSLESSGGSYEQYF
TRBJ2-7	many	NA	13	TRBV5-1	TGCGCCAGCAGCTTGGGAGGCGGCTACGAGCAGTACTTC	CASSLGGGYEQYF
TRBJ2-5	NA	TRBD2	15	TRBV2	TGTGCCAGCACAAGTCTAGCGGGGGCGGGGGAGACCCAGTACTTC	CASTSLAGAGETQYF
TRBJ2-2	few	NA	16	TRBV6-6	TGTGCCAGCAGTTACGGGGCATCACCCTGGGCCGGGGAGCTGTTTTTT	CASSYGASPWAGELFF